This T cell receptor (beta chain) was sequenced for a study of T cells after yellow fever vaccination. The germline CDR1 and CDR2 sequences are SQVTM and ANQGSEA. The V and J ends lost 2 bases and 3 bases respectively, with 16 bases between them. This CDR3 is built from 15 residues. MiXCR, run by TCRdb on the 5' RACE reads, gives a single entry per CDR3 protein. The repertoire holds some 400,000 distinct CDR3 sequences, around 19% seen once, with 15% to 20% in the top ten. The sequence derives from a man aged 18 to 29 who received the YFV17D yellow fever vaccine. This specimen consisted of PBMCs, obtained before the yellow fever booster vaccination. J is TRBJ2-5 and V is TRBV29-1; maybe TRBD2 (5 bases). The CDR3, as DNA: TGCAGCGTTGAAAGGGAGCGAGACTGGAAAGAGACCCAGTACTTC. Amino acid sequence: CSVERERDWKETQYF.